This T cell receptor (beta chain) was sequenced for a study of T cells in Graves' hyperthyroidism and ophthalmopathy. RNA transcripts served as the template for amplifying TCR beta CDR3 regions. The TCR CDR3 was amplified in a first-round RT-PCR using the HTBI primer set. Via MiXCR, TCRdb re-called the multiplex PCR reads, giving one row per CDR3 protein. The repertoire holds around 340,000 distinct CDR3 sequences, roughly 20% seen once, with 15% in the top ten. The diagnostic basis comprised clinical symptoms, serum thyroxine and TRAb, thyroid ultrasound and orbital computed tomography. Notes on the study in general: Ophthalmopathy, which appeared later, was predicted by the model a median 6.5 months before onset.

This clonotype was counted at least ten times. Antigen: not known. This TCR was sampled from a woman between 40 and 50 years old with Graves' ophthalmopathy. The sequencing sample was made of blood.

The DNA of the CDR3 is TGTGCCACCAGTGACGCGACCTATGGCTACACCTTC. This sequence encodes CATSDATYGYTF. This chain uses TRBV24-1 with TRBJ1-2; no definite D call. This CDR3 has 12 amino acids. Germline lookup yields CDR1 KGHDR and CDR2 SFDVKD. Trimming left V 4 bases short and J 4 bases short, with 6 bases between.